This T cell receptor (beta chain) was documented in a study of blood T cell repertoires in COVID-19. Study-level background: PBMCs, B-cell-depleted T cells, or T cells were the source of the cDNA or gDNA that made up the material.

Germline values: CDR1 SGHAT, CDR2 FQDESV (reference sequence). This CDR3 is 16 amino acids long. V lost 6 bases, J lost 2 bases, and 17 bases lay in between. TCRdb keeps only in-frame clones here, not all; method: immunoSEQ multiplex PCR. Of about 410,000 clones in the sample, nearly 90% were seen once. Sequencing was performed on PBMCs or T cells enriched from blood (not recorded which). The chain recombines TRBV11-1 with TRBJ2-1; TRBD1 is a possible D gene (6 bases). The source is a woman aged 25 to 45 who had recovered from COVID-19. The CDR3 region is CASSEADRWTYNEQFF. The DNA of the CDR3 is TGTGCCAGCAGTGAAGCCGACAGGTGGACCTACAATGAGCAGTTCTTC.